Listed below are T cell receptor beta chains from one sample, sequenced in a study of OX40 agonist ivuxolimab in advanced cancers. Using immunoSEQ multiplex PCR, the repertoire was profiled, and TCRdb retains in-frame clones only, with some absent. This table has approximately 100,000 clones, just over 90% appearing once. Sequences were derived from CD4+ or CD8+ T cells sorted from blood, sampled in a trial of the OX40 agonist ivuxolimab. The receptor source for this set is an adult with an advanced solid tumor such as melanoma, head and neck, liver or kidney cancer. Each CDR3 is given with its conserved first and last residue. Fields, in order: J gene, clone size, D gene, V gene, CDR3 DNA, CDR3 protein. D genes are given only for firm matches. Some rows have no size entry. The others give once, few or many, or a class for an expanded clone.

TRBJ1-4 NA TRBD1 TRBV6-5 TGTGCCAGCAGTTACTCAGGGACAGGGGATGTCGAAAAACTGTTTTTT CASSYSGTGDVEKLFF
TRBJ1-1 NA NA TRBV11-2 TGTGCCAGCAGCTGGAGACATCTGGACACTGAAGCTTTCTTT CASSWRHLDTEAFF
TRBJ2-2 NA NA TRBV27 TGTGCCAGCAGTTCCATAAACACCGGGGAGCTGTTTTTT CASSSINTGELFF
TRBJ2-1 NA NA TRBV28 TGTGCCAGCAGTTTAGGGGGGTCGGGCGGGAACTACAAAGGCCAGTTCTTC CASSLGGSGGNYKGQFF
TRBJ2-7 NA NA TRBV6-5 TGTGCCAGCAGTTACTTGCCTAGGCAGGAGCACGAGCAGTACTTC CASSYLPRQEHEQYF
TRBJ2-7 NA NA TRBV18 TGTGCCAGCTCACCATTCGGGGAAAACGTCTACGAGCAGTACTTC CASSPFGENVYEQYF
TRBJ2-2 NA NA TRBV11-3 TGTGCCAGCAGCTTAGACGCTGGGAAAGGGGAGCTGTTTTTT CASSLDAGKGELFF
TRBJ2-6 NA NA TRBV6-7 TGTGCCAGCAGTAGAGGGCAGCGTATTTACAAAAGTCGAGCCAACGTCCTGACTTTC CASSRGQRIYKSRANVLTF
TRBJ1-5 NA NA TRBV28 TGTGCCAGCAGTTCCAGGCAGTTTCCCCAGCATTTT CASSSRQFPQHF
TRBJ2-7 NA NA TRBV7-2 TGTGCCAGCAGCTTAGGGACGGTCTCCTACGAGCAGTACTTC CASSLGTVSYEQYF
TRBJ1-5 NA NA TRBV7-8 TGTGCCAGCAGCTTGGGGTTGAGGGGCAGAGAACCTGGGAAGCCCCAGCATTTT CASSLGLRGREPGKPQHF
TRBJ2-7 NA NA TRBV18 TGTGCCAGCTCACCTCATGGAGCAGGGACCGAGCAGTACTTC CASSPHGAGTEQYF
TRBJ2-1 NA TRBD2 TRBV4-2 TGTGCCAGCAGCCAAAGTCCCGGGACTAGCGGGAGAATCAACTACAATGAGCAGTTCTTC CASSQSPGTSGRINYNEQFF
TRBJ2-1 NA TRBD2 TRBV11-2 TGTGCCAGCAGCTTAGCTCCGGGACTAGCGGGAGGGCATGAGCAGTTCTTC CASSLAPGLAGGHEQFF
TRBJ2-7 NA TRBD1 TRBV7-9 TGTGCCAGCAGCGAACAGGGACAGGCGGGCGCCGAGCAGTACTTC CASSEQGQAGAEQYF
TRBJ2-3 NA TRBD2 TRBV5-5 TGTGCCAGCAGCTTGTTGCCAGCGGGAGTAGGAGATACGCAGTATTTT CASSLLPAGVGDTQYF
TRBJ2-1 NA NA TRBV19 TGTGCCAGTAAAATGAGCGCCTCCTACAATGAGCAGTTCTTC CASKMSASYNEQFF
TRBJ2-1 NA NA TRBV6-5 TGTGCCAGCAGCCCCATGACAGGCACCAATGAGCAGTTCTTC CASSPMTGTNEQFF
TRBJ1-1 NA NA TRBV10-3 TGTGCCATCAGTGAGTCCGGTCAGATGAACACTGAAGCTTTCTTT CAISESGQMNTEAFF
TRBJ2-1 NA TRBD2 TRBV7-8 TGTGCCAGCAGCTTCCTGCGGGAGGGGGGTGAGCAGTTCTTC CASSFLREGGEQFF
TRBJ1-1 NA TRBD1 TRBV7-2 TGTGCCAGCAGCTTAGTAGGACTAGGGGGCTCAATGAACACTGAAGCTTTCTTT CASSLVGLGGSMNTEAFF
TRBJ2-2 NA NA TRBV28 TGTGCCAGCAGTTTAGGTGGGGGAAACACCGGGGAGCTGTTTTTT CASSLGGGNTGELFF
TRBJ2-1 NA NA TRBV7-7 TGTGCCAGCAGCCCGACTCATGTCGCCGACAATGAGCAGTTCTTC CASSPTHVADNEQFF
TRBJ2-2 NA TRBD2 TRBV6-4 TGTGCCAGCAGTCCCCCTATGGCGGGAGGGCCCTCTACCGGGGAGCTGTTTTTT CASSPPMAGGPSTGELFF
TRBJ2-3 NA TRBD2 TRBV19 TGTGCCAGTAGTCCGGGGCGGGTGAGCGGGAGAGTGGATACGCAGTATTTT CASSPGRVSGRVDTQYF
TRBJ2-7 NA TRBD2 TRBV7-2 TGTGCCAGCAGCTTAGAGACTAGCGGGAGGTTTGAGCAGTACTTC CASSLETSGRFEQYF
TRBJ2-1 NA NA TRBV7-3 TGTGCCAGCAGCCTTGGGACCATTAATGAGCAGTTCTTC CASSLGTINEQFF
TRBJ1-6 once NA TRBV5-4 TGTGCCAGCAGCGTCCAGGGTTCGAATTCACCCCTCCACTTT CASSVQGSNSPLHF
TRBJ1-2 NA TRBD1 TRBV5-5 TGTGCCAGCAGCCTACGCCCCTTAGGGGGCGTCAGCTATGGCTACACCTTC CASSLRPLGGVSYGYTF
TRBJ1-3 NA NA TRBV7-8 TGTGCCAGCAGCTTAGAGGCCTCTGGAAACACCATATATTTT CASSLEASGNTIYF
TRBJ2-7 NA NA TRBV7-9 TGTGCCAGCGAGGACAGTTCCTACGAGCAGTACTTC CASEDSSYEQYF
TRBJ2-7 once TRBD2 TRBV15 TGTGCCACCAGCAGAGATGGGCCTAGCGGAGGGTCCTACGAGCAGTACTTC CATSRDGPSGGSYEQYF
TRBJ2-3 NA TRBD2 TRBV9 TGTGCCAGCAGCGGAACCCTCGGGGCGGGAGGCACAGATACGCAGTATTTT CASSGTLGAGGTDTQYF
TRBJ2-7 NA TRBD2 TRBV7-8 TGTGCCAGCAGCAGGACTAGCGGCGCCTACGAGCAGTACTTC CASSRTSGAYEQYF
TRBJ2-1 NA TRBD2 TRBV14 TGTGCCAGCAGCCAAGATTCGCTAGCGGGGGTGAGAAATGAGCAGTTCTTC CASSQDSLAGVRNEQFF
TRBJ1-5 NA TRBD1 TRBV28 TGTGCCAGCAGTTTAGGGCAGGGGGGCAAGCATTTT CASSLGQGGKHF
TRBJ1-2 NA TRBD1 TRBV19 TGTGCCAGTAGAGGGACAGGGTATGGCTACACCTTC CASRGTGYGYTF
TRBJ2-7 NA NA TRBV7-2 TGTGCCAGCAGCCCTAGTGGTCGAGCCTACGAGCAGTACTTC CASSPSGRAYEQYF
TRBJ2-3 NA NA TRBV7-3 TGTGCCAGCAGTCCGGCCGGGGCTTTCACAGATACGCAGTATTTT CASSPAGAFTDTQYF
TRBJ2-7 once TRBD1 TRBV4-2 TGTGCCAGCAGCCGTGACAGGGACTACGAGCAGTACTTC CASSRDRDYEQYF
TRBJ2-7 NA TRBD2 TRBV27 TGTGCCAGCAGTTCCGGACTAGCGAGCTACGAGCAGTACTTC CASSSGLASYEQYF
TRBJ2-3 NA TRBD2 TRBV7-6 TGTGCCAGCAGCTTAGCGGGACTAGCGGGCCCAGGAACGCAGTATTTT CASSLAGLAGPGTQYF
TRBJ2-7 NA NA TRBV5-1 TGCGCCAGCAGCTTGGTTATGGGGGAGCAGTACTTC CASSLVMGEQYF
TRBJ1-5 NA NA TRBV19 TGTGCCAGTAGTATCGGGAGGTACAGGGATGCTCAGCCCCAGCATTTT CASSIGRYRDAQPQHF
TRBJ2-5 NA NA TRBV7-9 TGTGCCAGCAGCTTAGAGAACGTACCGGGGGAGACCCAGTACTTC CASSLENVPGETQYF
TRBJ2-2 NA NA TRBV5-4 TGTGCCAGCAGCTTGGATGAAATCGGGGAGCTGTTTTTT CASSLDEIGELFF
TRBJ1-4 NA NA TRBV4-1 TGCGCCAGCAGCCAAGTTGAGGGACCAACTAATGAAAAACTGTTTTTT CASSQVEGPTNEKLFF
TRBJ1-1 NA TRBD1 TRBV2 TGTGCCAGCAGTGGACAGGGGTTAGACACTGAAGCTTTCTTT CASSGQGLDTEAFF
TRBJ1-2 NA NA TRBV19 TGTGCCAGTAAAGGCGATACCGGGACTTTTAACTATGGCTACACCTTC CASKGDTGTFNYGYTF
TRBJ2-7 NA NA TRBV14 TGTGCCAGCAGCCAACCGGGACTCTCCTACGAGCAGTACTTC CASSQPGLSYEQYF
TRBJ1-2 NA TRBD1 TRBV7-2 TGTGCCAGCAGCCTAAAGGCCGCCGGGACAGGGACTAACTATGGCTACACCTTC CASSLKAAGTGTNYGYTF
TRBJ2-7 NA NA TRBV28 TGTGCCAGCAGTTCTCTAGGGGCGGCAGAAAGGCAGTACTTC CASSSLGAAERQYF
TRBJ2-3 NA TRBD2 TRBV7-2 TGTGCCAGCAGCGTACTAGCGGGGATTACTAGCACAGATACGCAGTATTTT CASSVLAGITSTDTQYF
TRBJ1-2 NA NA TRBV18 TGTGCCAGCTCACCCGACCAGAGCGGGGGCTACACCTTC CASSPDQSGGYTF
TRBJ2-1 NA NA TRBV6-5 TGTGCCAGCAGGAAGACAGGGAGGGAAAATGGGCAGTTCTTC CASRKTGRENGQFF